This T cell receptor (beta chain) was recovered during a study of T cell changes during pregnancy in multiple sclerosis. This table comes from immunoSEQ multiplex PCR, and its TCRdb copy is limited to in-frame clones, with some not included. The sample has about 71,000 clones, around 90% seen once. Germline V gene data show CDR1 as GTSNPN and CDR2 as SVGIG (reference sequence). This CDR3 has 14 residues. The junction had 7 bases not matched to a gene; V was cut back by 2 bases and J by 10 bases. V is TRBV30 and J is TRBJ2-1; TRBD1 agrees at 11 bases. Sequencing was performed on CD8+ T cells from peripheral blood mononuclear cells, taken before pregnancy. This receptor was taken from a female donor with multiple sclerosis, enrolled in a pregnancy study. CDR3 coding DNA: TGTGCCTGGAGTACGGGACAGGGGGTGAGGGAGCAGTTCTTC. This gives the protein CAWSTGQGVREQFF. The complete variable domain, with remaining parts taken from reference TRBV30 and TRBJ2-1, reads SQTIHQWPATLVQPVGSPLSLECTVEGTSNPNLYWYRQAAGRGLQLLFYSVGIGQISSEVPQNLSASRPQDRQFILSSKKLLLSDSGFYLCAWSTGQGVREQFFGPGTRLTVL.